This T cell receptor beta chain was obtained from a study of siplizumab effects on memory and regulatory T cells. Study findings and constraints: Assignment of a naive or memory phenotype failed for roughly 80-96% of the proliferating CD4+ or CD8+ clones. Naive T cells, seemingly more diverse than memory cells, seemed major alloresponse contributors.

The data were produced by immunoSEQ multiplex PCR, yet TCRdb's version contains in-frame clones alone and is incomplete. The sample lists more than 85,000 clones; approximately 90% were seen once. A note on this clone: Its antigen is currently unknown.

The sequenced material came from CD4+ T cells sorted from blood. The sequence was obtained from a human donor in good health.

This CDR3 reads CASSLEQLNYGYTF. The CDR3 region has the DNA TGTGCCAGCAGCTTAGAACAGCTTAACTATGGCTACACCTTC. The chain couples TRBV11-2 to TRBJ1-2; the D is unclear. The V gene's germline CDR1 is SGHAT and CDR2 FQNNGV. The CDR3 is made up of 14 amino acids. V lost 0 bases and J lost 1, with 6 bases in between.